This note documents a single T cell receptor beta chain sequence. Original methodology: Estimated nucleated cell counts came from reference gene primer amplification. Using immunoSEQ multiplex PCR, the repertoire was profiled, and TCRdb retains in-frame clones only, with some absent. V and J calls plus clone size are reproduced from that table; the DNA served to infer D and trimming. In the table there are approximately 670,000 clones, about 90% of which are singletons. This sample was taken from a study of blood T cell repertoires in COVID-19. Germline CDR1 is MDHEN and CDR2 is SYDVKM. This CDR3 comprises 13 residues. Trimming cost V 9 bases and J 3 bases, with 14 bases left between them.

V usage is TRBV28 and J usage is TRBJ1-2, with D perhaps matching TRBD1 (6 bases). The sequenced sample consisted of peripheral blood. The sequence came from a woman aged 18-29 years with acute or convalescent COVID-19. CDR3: CASLPGAYYGYTF. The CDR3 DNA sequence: TGTGCCAGTCTCCCAGGGGCGTACTATGGCTACACCTTC.